The 13 T cell receptor beta chains listed next were all sequenced from one sample in a study of T cell changes during pregnancy in multiple sclerosis. The assay was immunoSEQ multiplex PCR, and TCRdb's table has in-frame clones only and misses some. In the table there are about 75,000 clones, around 94% of which are singletons. Source: CD4+ T cells from peripheral blood mononuclear cells, taken after pregnancy. Every receptor here comes from a female donor with multiple sclerosis, enrolled in a pregnancy study.

This clone is a singleton in its sample. The rearrangement uses TRBV7-2 and TRBJ2-6, with D tentatively TRBD2 (5 bases). Trimming removed 4 bases from V and 3 bases from J, with 13 bases in between. Germline CDR1 reads SGHTA; CDR2 reads FQGNSA. This CDR3 is 16 amino acids long. The CDR3 region has the DNA TGTGCCAGCAGCTGGGCGGCCGGGGATGGGGCCAACGTCCTGACTTTC. Translation gives CASSWAAGDGANVLTF.

The chain is built from TRBV25-1 and TRBJ2-3; TRBD1 matches 10 bases. Trimming removed 9 bases from V and 0 bases from J; junction bases left unmatched: 12. Germline CDR1 and CDR2: MGHDK and SYGVNS. CDR3 size: 17 residues. DNA of the CDR3: TGTGCCAGAGAAGACAGGGGGCATCCGTCTAGCACAGATACGCAGTATTTT. It is translated as CAREDRGHPSSTDTQYF. The whole variable domain, filled in from reference TRBV25-1 and TRBJ2-3, reads EADIYQTPRYLVIGTGKKITLECSQTMGHDKMYWYQQDPGMELHLIHYSYGVNSTEKGDLSSESTVSRIRTEHFPLTLESARPSHTSQYLCAREDRGHPSSTDTQYFGPGTRLTVL.

This clone was counted a single time. The chain combines TRBV28 with TRBJ2-3; perhaps TRBD2 as D (5 bases). The CDR3 is made up of 15 amino acids. The germline gives CDR1 MDHEN, CDR2 SYDVKM. Trimming took 3 bases from V and 3 from J, leaving 13 bases between them. The CDR3 DNA reads TGTGCCAGCAGTTTTGGCGGGTTGGGTACAGATACGCAGTATTTT. It codes for CASSFGGLGTDTQYF. The complete variable domain, with remaining parts taken from reference TRBV28 and TRBJ2-3, reads DVKVTQSSRYLVKRTGEKVFLECVQDMDHENMFWYRQDPGLGLRLIYFSYDVKMKEKGDIPEGYSVSREKKERFSLILESASTNQTSMYLCASSFGGLGTDTQYFGPGTRLTVL.

The rearrangement uses TRBV4-3 and TRBJ2-7; 12 bases agree with TRBD2. J gave up 6 bases and V 0 bases, and 3 bases lay outside the gene matches. This CDR3 is built from 15 residues. Germline loops: CDR1 LGHNA, CDR2 YSLEER. The CDR3 bases are TGCGCCAGCAGCCAAGAGGGACTAGCGGGTGCCGAGCAGTACTTC. Its translation: CASSQEGLAGAEQYF.

This sequence joins TRBV10-2 and TRBJ2-3, with 9 bases aligning to TRBD2. The CDR3 contains 16 residues. Unmatched junction bases numbered 15, after V lost 10 bases and J lost 4 bases. Germline V gives CDR1 WSHSY, CDR2 SAAADI. Here the CDR3 DNA reads TGCGCCACCAGGCTAATCCCCGGGACTAGCCCAGATACGCAGTATTTT. This encodes CATRLIPGTSPDTQYF.

This clone was detected a few times. This chain uses TRBV19 with TRBJ2-1; D gene uncertain. CDR1 is LNHDA and CDR2 is SQIVND in the germline V gene (reference sequence). Trimming cost V 0 bases and J 10 bases, with 7 bases left between them. The CDR3 spans 12 residues. The CDR3 region is CASSIDFGEQFF. The CDR3 coding sequence is TGTGCCAGTAGTATAGATTTTGGCGAGCAGTTCTTC.

The chain couples TRBV18 to TRBJ2-3; a weak D match, TRBD1 (5 bases). Germline CDR1 reads KGHSH; CDR2 reads LQKENI. The V end lost 3 bases, the J end lost 0 bases, and 13 bases lay between the germline ends. This CDR3 region has 16 residues. The CDR3 sequence: CASSPWTPTSTDTQYF. The CDR3, as DNA: TGTGCCAGCTCACCGTGGACACCGACAAGCACAGATACGCAGTATTTT.

The V gene is TRBV11-2, the J gene TRBJ1-5; 7 positions match TRBD1. With 1 base clipped from V and 4 bases from J, the junction kept 4 bases outside the gene matches. This CDR3 has 15 residues. Germline V lookup: CDR1 SGHAT, CDR2 FQNNGV. The CDR3 DNA sequence: TGTGCCAGCAGCTTAGGAGGGACAGTAAATCAGCCCCAGCATTTT. It yields the protein CASSLGGTVNQPQHF.

The chain recombines TRBV2 with TRBJ2-3; TRBD2 matches at 12 bases. The CDR3 covers 17 residues. In germline, CDR1 is SNHLY, CDR2 FYNNEI. J lost 0 bases, V lost 4 bases, and 5 bases had no gene match. The CDR3 reads CASSARTSGTSTDTQYF. CDR3 DNA sequence: TGTGCCAGCAGTGCCAGGACTAGCGGGACTAGCACAGATACGCAGTATTTT.

This chain connects TRBV28 to TRBJ2-7; D uncertain. The CDR3 runs 12 residues. V was trimmed by 3 bases and J by 4 bases, leaving 7 bases between them. Germline CDR1 and CDR2: MDHEN and SYDVKM. The CDR3 protein is CASSFSRYEQYF. The CDR3 DNA is TGTGCCAGCAGTTTTTCTAGGTACGAGCAGTACTTC.

The gene calls are TRBV9 and TRBJ1-1, with 7 bases that match TRBD1. Germline CDR1 SGDLS, CDR2 YYNGEE. The CDR3 runs 15 residues. V lost 3 bases, J lost 5 bases, and 10 bases stayed unmatched. This CDR3 is CASSEDRVGRTEAFF. The CDR3 region has the DNA TGTGCCAGCAGCGAAGACAGGGTTGGGAGGACTGAAGCTTTCTTT. Full variable domain (remainder filled in from reference TRBV9 and TRBJ1-1): DSGVTQTPKHLITATGQRVTLRCSPRSGDLSVYWYQQSLDQGLQFLIQYYNGEERAKGNILERFSAQQFPDLHSELNLSSLELGDSALYFCASSEDRVGRTEAFFGQGTRLTVV.

J is TRBJ2-3 and V is TRBV5-4; D gene uncertain. The CDR3 totals 14 residues. Germline assignment: CDR1 SGHNT and CDR2 YYREEE (reference sequence). The ends were cut back, 4 bases at V and 0 bases at J, with 9 bases in the middle. The DNA for the CDR3 is TGTGCCAGCAGCCCCGAACATAGCACAGATACGCAGTATTTT. It yields the protein CASSPEHSTDTQYF.

The V and J genes are TRBV4-2 and TRBJ1-5, with 8 bases identical to TRBD1. This CDR3 region has 15 residues. V lost 2 bases, J lost 5 bases, and 5 bases stayed unmatched. Per germline, CDR1 LGHNA and CDR2 YNFKEQ. CDR3 amino acids: CASSQLTGGDQPQHF. DNA of the CDR3: TGTGCCAGCAGCCAATTAACAGGGGGGGATCAGCCCCAGCATTTT.